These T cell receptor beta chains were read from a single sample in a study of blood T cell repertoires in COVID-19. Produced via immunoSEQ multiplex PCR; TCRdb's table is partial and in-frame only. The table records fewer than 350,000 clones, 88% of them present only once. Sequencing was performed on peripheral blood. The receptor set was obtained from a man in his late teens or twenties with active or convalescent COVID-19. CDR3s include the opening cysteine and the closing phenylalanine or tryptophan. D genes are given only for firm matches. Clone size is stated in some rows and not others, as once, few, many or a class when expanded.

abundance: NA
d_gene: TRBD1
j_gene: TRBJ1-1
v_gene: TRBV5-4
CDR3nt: TGTGCCAGCAGCTTGCCCCCTGGACAGGGGCGAGGGAACACTGAAGCTTTCTTT
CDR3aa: CASSLPPGQGRGNTEAFF

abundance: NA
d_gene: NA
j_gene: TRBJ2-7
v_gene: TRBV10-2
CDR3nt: TGCGCCAGCAGTTATACTAGTTCCTACGAGCAGTACTTC
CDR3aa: CASSYTSSYEQYF

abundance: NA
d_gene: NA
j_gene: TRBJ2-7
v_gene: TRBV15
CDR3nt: TGTGCCACCAGCAGAGATTTGAGCGAGCAGTACTTC
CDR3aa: CATSRDLSEQYF

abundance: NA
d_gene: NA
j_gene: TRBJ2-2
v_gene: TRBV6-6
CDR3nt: TGTGCCAGCAGTTTTGGGGGGGCGTCCGGGGAGCTGTTTTTT
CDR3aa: CASSFGGASGELFF

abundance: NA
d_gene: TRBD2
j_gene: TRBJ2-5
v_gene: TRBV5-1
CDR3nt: TGCGCCAGCAGCACAATAGCGGGGGACCAAGAGACCCAGTACTTC
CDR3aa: CASSTIAGDQETQYF

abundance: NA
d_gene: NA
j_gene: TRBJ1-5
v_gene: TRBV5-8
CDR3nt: TGTGCCAGCAGCTTGGACCGCGCCAATCAGCCCCAGCATTTT
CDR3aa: CASSLDRANQPQHF

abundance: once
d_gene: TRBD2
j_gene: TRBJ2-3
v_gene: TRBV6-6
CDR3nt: TGTGCCAGCAGTTACCCGACTAGCGGGTCGGGAGATACGCAGTATTTT
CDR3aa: CASSYPTSGSGDTQYF

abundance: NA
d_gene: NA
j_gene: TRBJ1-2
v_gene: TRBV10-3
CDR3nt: TGTGCCATCAGTGAAGATCGCGGAGTCGTGGGCTACACCTTC
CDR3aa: CAISEDRGVVGYTF

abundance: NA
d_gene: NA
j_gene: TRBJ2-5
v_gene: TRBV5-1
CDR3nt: TGCGCCAGCAGCGTTGGCCCGCCGGAGACCCAGTACTTC
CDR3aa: CASSVGPPETQYF

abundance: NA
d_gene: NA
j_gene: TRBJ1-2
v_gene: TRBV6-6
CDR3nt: TGTGCCAGCGTCGGCGAGGCCTATGGCTACACCTTC
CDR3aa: CASVGEAYGYTF

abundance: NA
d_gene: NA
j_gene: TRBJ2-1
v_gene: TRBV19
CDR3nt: TGTGCCAGTAGACAGAAGTTCGAGCAGTTCTTC
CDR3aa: CASRQKFEQFF

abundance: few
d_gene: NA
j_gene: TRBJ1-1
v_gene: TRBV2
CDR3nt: TGTGCCAGCAGTGAAATGGGAGTCGACATGAACACTGAAGCTTTCTTT
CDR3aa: CASSEMGVDMNTEAFF

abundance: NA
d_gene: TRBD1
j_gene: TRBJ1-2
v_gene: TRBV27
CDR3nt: TGTGCCAGCAGTGGGACAGACTATGGCTACACCTTC
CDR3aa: CASSGTDYGYTF

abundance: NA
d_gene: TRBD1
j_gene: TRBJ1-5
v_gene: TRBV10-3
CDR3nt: TGTGCCATCAGTCCAACAGGGGGAGATCAGCCCCAGCATTTT
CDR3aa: CAISPTGGDQPQHF

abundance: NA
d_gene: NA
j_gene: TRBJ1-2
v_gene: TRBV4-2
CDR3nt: TGTGCCAGCAGCCAAGATCCCCAGGGGAGCTATGGCTACACCTTC
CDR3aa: CASSQDPQGSYGYTF

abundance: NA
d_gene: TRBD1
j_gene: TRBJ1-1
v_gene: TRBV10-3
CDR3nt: TGTGCCATCAGTGAGTCGACAGGGTCGGGCATCAGGGGTGCTTTCTTT
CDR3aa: CAISESTGSGIRGAFF

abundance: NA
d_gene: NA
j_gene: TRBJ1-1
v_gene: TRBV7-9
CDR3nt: TGTGCCAGCAGCTTTGGGGCCTTTGAAGCTTTCTTT
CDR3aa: CASSFGAFEAFF

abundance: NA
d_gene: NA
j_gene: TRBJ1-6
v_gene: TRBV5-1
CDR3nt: TGCGCCAGCAGCTTAACAGGGAGCTCCTATAATTCACCCCTCCACTTT
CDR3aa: CASSLTGSSYNSPLHF

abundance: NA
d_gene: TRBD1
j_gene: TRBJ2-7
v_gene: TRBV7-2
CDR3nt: TGTGCCAGCAGCTTAGAGGGGGCCGCCTACGAGCAGTACTTC
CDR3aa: CASSLEGAAYEQYF

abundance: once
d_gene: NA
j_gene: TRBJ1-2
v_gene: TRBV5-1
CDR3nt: TGCGCCAGCAGCAATTCTCAGGGTGAGGTATGGTATGGCTACACCTTC
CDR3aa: CASSNSQGEVWYGYTF

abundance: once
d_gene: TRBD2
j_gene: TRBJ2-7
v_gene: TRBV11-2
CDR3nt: TGTGCCAGCAGGCCCCTTGGGGGCGGGGGGGCCCACGAGCAGTACTTC
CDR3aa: CASRPLGGGGAHEQYF

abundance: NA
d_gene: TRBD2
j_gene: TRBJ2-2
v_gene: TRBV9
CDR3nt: TGTGCCAGCAGCGTGGATATAGCGAGCGGGGCCGGGGAGCTGTTTTTT
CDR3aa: CASSVDIASGAGELFF

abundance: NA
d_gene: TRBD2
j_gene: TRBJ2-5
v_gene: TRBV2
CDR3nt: TGTGCCAGTAGCGGGGCAGAGACCCAGTACTTC
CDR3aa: CASSGAETQYF

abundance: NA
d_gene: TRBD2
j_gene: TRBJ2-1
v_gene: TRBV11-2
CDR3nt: TGTGCCAGCAGTTTAGTGACTAGCGGCCACAATGAGCAGTTCTTC
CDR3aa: CASSLVTSGHNEQFF

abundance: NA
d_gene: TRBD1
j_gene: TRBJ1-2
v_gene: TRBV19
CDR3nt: TGTGCCAGTAGGACCCCGGGGACAGTCTATGGCTACACCTTC
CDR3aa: CASRTPGTVYGYTF

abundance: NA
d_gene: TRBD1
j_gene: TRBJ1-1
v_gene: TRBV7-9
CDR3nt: TGTGCCAGCAGCGCCGGAGGGACAGGAGAAGCTTTCTTT
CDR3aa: CASSAGGTGEAFF

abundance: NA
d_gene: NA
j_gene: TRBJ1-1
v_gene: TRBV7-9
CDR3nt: TGTGCCAGCAGCTTAGAAGACTCCGGTGGCACTGAAGCTTTCTTT
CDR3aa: CASSLEDSGGTEAFF

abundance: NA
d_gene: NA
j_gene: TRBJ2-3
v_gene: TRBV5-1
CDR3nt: TGCGCCAGCAGCCTGACCGGCGGGGGCACAGATACGCAGTATTTT
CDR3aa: CASSLTGGGTDTQYF

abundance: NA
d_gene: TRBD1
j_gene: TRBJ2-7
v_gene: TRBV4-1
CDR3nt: TGCGCCAGCAGCCAACACCGGGACAGGGGCTACGAGCAGTACTTC
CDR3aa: CASSQHRDRGYEQYF

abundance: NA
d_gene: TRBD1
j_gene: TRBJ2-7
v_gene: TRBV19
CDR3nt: TGTGCCAGTAGTATAGGGCACAGGGGGCTGGGCTACGAGCAGTACTTC
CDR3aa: CASSIGHRGLGYEQYF

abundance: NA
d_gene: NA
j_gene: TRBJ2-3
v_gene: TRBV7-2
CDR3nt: TGTGCCAGCAGCCCTATACCTCGAGGTTTGGAGGATACGCAGTATTTT
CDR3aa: CASSPIPRGLEDTQYF

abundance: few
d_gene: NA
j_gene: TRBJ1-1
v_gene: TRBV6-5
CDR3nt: TGTGCCAGCACCCTGACGGTCCGAGGTGAAGCTTTCTTT
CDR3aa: CASTLTVRGEAFF

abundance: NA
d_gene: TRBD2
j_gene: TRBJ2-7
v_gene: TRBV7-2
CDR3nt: TGTGCCAGCAGCTTAGTTAGCGGGGGGGTCTCCTACGAGCAGTACTTC
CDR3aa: CASSLVSGGVSYEQYF